This entry concerns a single T cell receptor (beta chain). It lacks a known antigen. Base qualities are not provided; no much larger clone lies one nucleotide away. Library preparation used the immunoSEQ multiplex PCR assay. High-throughput TCR-beta CDR3 sequencing of genomic DNA from most patients was performed by Adaptive Biotechnologies. The original pipeline was this. Adaptive's ImmunoSEQ software supplied the TCR sequencing data for 18 patients, while MiXCR and VDJtools were used to process a few other patients. CDR3 nucleotide sequences shared by donor and recipient were removed because the origin of these sequences could not be assigned. Alloreactive clones required at least 2-fold expansion over unstimulated cells and minimum CFSE-low frequency of 0.002% (template counts) or 0.001% (read counts). Clones detected in sequenced pre-transplant spleen, lymph node, or MLR CFSE-low populations of the donor or recipient were defined as mappable. Cumulative frequency of alloreactive clones was calculated as a percentage of all sequences weighted by copy number. Held by TCRdb, this immuneACCESS table contains in-frame sequences only and omits some clones. Under half of the omission traces to an unresolved V gene where checked; the cause of the rest is unknown. Clone size and the V and J calls come from that table; the DNA yielded D and trimming. A total of about 10,000 clones appear in this sample, 80% to 95% of them only once. Roughly 3.7% of the sample goes to the ten largest clones.

In the germline V gene, CDR1 corresponds to MNHNS and CDR2 to SASEGT. Relative to germline, V is missing 5 bases and J is missing 7 bases, with 5 bases of the junction outside any gene match. The CDR3, cysteine through phenylalanine, is 14 amino acids long. Only the CDR3 DNA is retained, 42 bases long and in frame from the first base. Blood samples were collected up to 4 times in the first month after transplant and then at least monthly when available. The sample belongs to a study of graft-versus-host responses after intestinal transplantation (TCRdb year 2021). The study in broad terms: Multivisceral, liver-intestinal, or isolated intestinal transplants were received by the recipients. Every recipient was given anti-thymocyte globulin induction, then maintenance tacrolimus and steroids for 2 to 3 years. Graft-versus-host and host-versus-graft alloreactive T cell clones were tracked in the graft, circulation and bone marrow after intestinal transplantation using bulk TCR-beta CDR3 sequencing. Alloreactive clones were identified by sequencing pre-transplant mixed lymphocyte reaction products and comparing them with unstimulated pre-transplant donor and recipient T cells. The cohort enrolled 20 to 30 intestinal transplant recipients including one retransplant, and a few patients lacking pretransplant specimens were excluded. Donor T cell macrochimerism was defined as a peak of at least 4% donor T cells among recipient peripheral blood mononuclear cells. Rather than being sequenced by the commercial service, samples from a few later patients were sequenced in-house on an Illumina MiSeq and processed with MiXCR. Overall results and qualifications from the work: Early after transplant, peak levels of circulating GvH clones were found to be associated with declines in HvG clones. In patients with donor T cell macrochimerism, the allografts had high GvH to HvG T cell clonal ratios. GvH clones were detected in recipient bone marrow, and some appeared earlier in ileal mucosa or blood, consistent with an intestinal mucosal origin. The conclusions were limited by the relatively low number and heterogeneity of the intestinal transplant patients.

The clonotype was recovered from a human patient who received an intestinal transplant, so some T cells may come from the graft donor. The specimen comprised PBMCs, sampled 40 to 45 days after intestinal transplantation. The chain couples TRBV6-1 to TRBJ2-2; 9 central bases correspond to TRBD1. CDR3 protein: CASSTGTGIGELFF. In nucleotide form, the sequence is TGTGCCAGCAGTACCGGGACAGGGATCGGGGAGCTGTTTTTT.